This T cell receptor beta chain was captured in a study of shared T cell receptors in the human thymus. Some clones are missing from TCRdb's copy, which holds only in-frame ones; the method was immunoSEQ multiplex PCR. The sample carries hundreds of thousands of clones, roughly 86% recorded once. Germline-derived CDR1 and CDR2 are MNHEY and SVGAGI. The CDR3 runs to 11 residues. V gave up 6 bases and J gave up 4 bases, with 6 bases separating them. This clone was recorded once. The same CDR3 can be traced to other DNA sequences in this sample. Another study also made use of these data, one on human thymus T cells. That paper notes: Donor material was obtained from healthy Finnish infants undergoing corrective surgery for congenital heart defects. During corrective heart surgery, resections were taken, and the thymus tissue came from them. Apparent bias marked the V and J gene usage of thymic and blood repertoires. Related reports documented highly overlapping thymic repertoires among unrelated individuals.

Material: thymocytes. The chain recombines TRBV6-5 with TRBJ2-5, with D perhaps TRBD2 (6 bases). The source is a boy in the first two years of life with a congenital heart defect. The CDR3 region is CASRGGETQYF. The CDR3 nucleotides are TGTGCCAGCAGGGGGGGAGAGACCCAGTACTTC.